This TCR beta chain was sequenced in a study of long-term antiretroviral therapy in people with HIV. This clone was observed a single time. Trimming removed 6 bases from V and 4 bases from J, with 15 bases in between. The CDR3 loop spans 14 amino acids. Germline V CDR1 and CDR2: MNHNS, SASEGT. Running of the v3.0 immunoSEQ assay took place at survey level. The table came from immunoSEQ multiplex PCR; TCRdb's copy has only in-frame clones and leaves some out. The sample includes just over 8,500 clones, about three quarters of them seen just once. This chain connects TRBV6-1 to TRBJ1-2; the D is unclear. The sequence was obtained from a man in his forties with HIV. The sample in question was unsorted PBMCs, obtained 0.6 years before starting antiretroviral therapy. The CDR3 nucleotides read TGTGCCAGCAGGATATCGGACGGGCCCTATGGCTACACCTTC. This sequence encodes CASRISDGPYGYTF.